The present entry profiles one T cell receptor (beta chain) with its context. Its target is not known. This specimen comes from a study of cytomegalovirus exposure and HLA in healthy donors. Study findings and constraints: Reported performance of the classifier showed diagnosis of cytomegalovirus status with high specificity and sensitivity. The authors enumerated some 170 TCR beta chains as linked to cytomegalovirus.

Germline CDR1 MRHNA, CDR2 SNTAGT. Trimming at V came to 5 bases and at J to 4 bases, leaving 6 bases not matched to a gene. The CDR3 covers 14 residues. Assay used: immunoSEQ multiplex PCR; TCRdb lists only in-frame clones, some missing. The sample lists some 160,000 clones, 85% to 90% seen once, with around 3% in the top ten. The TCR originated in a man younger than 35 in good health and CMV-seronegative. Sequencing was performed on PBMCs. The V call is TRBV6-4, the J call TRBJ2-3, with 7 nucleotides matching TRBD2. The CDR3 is CASSSGEASDTQYF. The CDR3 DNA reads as TGTGCCAGCAGTAGCGGGGAGGCGTCAGATACGCAGTATTTT.